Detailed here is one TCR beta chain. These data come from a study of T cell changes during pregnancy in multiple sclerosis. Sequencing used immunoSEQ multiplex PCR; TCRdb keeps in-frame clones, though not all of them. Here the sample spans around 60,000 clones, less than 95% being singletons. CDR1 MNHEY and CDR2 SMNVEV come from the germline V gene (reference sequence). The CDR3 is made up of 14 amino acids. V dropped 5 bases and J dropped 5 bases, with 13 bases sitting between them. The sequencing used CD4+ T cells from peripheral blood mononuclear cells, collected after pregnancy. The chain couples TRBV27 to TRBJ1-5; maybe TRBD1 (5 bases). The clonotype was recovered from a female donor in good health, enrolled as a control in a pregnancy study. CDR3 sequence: CASSRSGPYQPQHF. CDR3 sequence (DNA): TGTGCCAGCAGTCGCTCAGGGCCCTATCAGCCCCAGCATTTT.